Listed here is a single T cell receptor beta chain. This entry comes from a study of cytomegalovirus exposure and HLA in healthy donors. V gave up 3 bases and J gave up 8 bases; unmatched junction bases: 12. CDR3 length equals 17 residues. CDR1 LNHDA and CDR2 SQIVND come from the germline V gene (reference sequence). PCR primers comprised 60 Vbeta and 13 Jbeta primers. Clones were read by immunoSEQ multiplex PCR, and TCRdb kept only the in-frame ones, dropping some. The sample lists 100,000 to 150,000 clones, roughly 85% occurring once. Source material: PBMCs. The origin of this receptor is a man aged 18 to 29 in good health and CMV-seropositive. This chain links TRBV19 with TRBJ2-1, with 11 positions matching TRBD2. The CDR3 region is CASSMYSGGAMVYEQFF. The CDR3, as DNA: TGTGCCAGTAGTATGTATAGCGGGGGGGCCATGGTCTATGAGCAGTTCTTC.